This T cell receptor (beta chain) is from a study of blood T cell repertoires in COVID-19. TCRdb's table, derived via immunoSEQ multiplex PCR, lists solely in-frame clones and lacks some. The sample holds about 300,000 clones; just over 85% are singletons and the top ten take more than 9%. The ends were cut back, 8 bases at V and 3 bases at J, with 14 bases in the middle. The V gene's germline CDR1 is MNHEY and CDR2 SMNVEV (reference sequence). This CDR3 has 14 residues. Sequenced material: PBMCs or T cells enriched from blood (not recorded which). J is TRBJ1-3 and V is TRBV27; the D gene is possibly TRBD1 (5 bases). The sequence came from a woman aged 18-30 years who had recovered from COVID-19. CDR3 nucleotide sequence: TGTGCCAGCGCGAGGGGAGGGGTTGGAAACACCATATATTTT. Protein: CASARGGVGNTIYF.